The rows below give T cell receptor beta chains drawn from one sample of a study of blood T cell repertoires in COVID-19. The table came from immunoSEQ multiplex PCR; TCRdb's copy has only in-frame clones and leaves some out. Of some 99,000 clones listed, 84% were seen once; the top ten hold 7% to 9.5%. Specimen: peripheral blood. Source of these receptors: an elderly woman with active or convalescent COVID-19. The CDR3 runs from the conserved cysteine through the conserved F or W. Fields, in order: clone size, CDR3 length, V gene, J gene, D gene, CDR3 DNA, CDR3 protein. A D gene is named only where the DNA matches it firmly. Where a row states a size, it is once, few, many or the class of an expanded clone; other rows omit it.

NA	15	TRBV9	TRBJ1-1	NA	TGTGCCAGCAGCGGACGCGGGTCTCTGAACACTGAAGCTTTCTTT	CASSGRGSLNTEAFF
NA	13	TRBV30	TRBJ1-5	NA	TGTGCCTGGAGTGTTCGGGACAATCAGCCCCAGCATTTT	CAWSVRDNQPQHF
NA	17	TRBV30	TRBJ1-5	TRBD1	TGTGCCCCGGACCCCCCAAAACGACAGGGTTGGGGTCAGCCCCAGCATTTT	CAPDPPKRQGWGQPQHF
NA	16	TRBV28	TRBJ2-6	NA	TGTGCCAGCAAGGCAGGACATTTCTCTGGGGCCAACGTCCTGACTTTC	CASKAGHFSGANVLTF
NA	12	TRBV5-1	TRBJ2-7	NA	TGCGCCAGCAGCCAACAGTCTTACGAGCAGTACTTC	CASSQQSYEQYF
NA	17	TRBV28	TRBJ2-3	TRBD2	TGTGCCAGCAGTTCCTGGACTAGCGGGAGGATCGCAGATACGCAGTATTTT	CASSSWTSGRIADTQYF
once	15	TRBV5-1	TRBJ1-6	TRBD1	TGCGCCAGCAGCATACAGGGGGCGCAGAATTCACCCCTCCACTTT	CASSIQGAQNSPLHF
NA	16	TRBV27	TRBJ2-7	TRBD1	TGTGCCAGCAGTCAGGCCGGGACAGGGACGCTCTACGAGCAGTACTTC	CASSQAGTGTLYEQYF
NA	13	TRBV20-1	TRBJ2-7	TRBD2	TGCAGTGCTAGTTGGGAGGGAGTGGGCGAGCAGTACTTC	CSASWEGVGEQYF
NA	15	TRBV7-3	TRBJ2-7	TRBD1	TGTGCCAGCAGCTTAACCGGGACAGGGGGCTACGAGCAGTACTTC	CASSLTGTGGYEQYF
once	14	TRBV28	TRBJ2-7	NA	TGTGCCAGCAGTTTAGGAAGGGGCCCCTACGAGCAGTACTTC	CASSLGRGPYEQYF
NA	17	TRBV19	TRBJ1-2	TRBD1	TGTGCCAGTAGTATAGAGCCCGGACAGGGACTAAACTATGGCTACACCTTC	CASSIEPGQGLNYGYTF
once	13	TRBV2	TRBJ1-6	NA	TGTGCCAGCAGTGAGTCGGTGTATTCACCCCTCCACTTT	CASSESVYSPLHF
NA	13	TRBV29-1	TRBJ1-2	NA	TGCAGCGACCGCGCAGGGCTGTATTATGGCTACACCTTC	CSDRAGLYYGYTF
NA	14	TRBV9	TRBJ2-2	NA	TGTGCCAGCAGCGGGGCCCCGAGGGCCGGGGAGCTGTTTTTT	CASSGAPRAGELFF
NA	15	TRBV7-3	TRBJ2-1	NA	TGTGCCAGCAGCCTAGTTGCGGGCGGGTACAATGAGCAGTTCTTC	CASSLVAGGYNEQFF
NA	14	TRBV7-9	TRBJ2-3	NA	TGTGCCAGCAGCTTACAGGGTCACACAGATACGCAGTATTTT	CASSLQGHTDTQYF
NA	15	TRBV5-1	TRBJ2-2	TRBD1	TGCGCCAGCAGCTTTCGACAGGGGGACACCGGGGAGCTGTTTTTT	CASSFRQGDTGELFF
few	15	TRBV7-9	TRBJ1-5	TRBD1	TGTGCCAGCAGCACCGGACAGGGAACCGATCAGCCCCAGCATTTT	CASSTGQGTDQPQHF
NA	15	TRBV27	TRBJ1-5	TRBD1	TGTGCCAGCAGTTTTGGCACAGGGGGGAATCAGCCCCAGCATTTT	CASSFGTGGNQPQHF
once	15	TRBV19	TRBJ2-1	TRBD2	TGTGCCAGTAGTGGAGGACTAGCGGGGGGTTCAGAGCAGTTCTTC	CASSGGLAGGSEQFF